The 5 T cell receptor beta chains below come from one sample, sequenced in a study of shared clonotypes between healthy human individuals. Clones were sequenced by immunoSEQ multiplex PCR, and TCRdb holds only the in-frame ones, with some missing. Among hundreds of thousands of clones listed, approximately 73% were seen once. Specimen: memory CD4+ T cells sorted from blood. Subset given: CD45RA-negative fraction. These receptors were obtained from a woman under 40 in good health.

This clone was detected only once. The chain uses TRBV6-5 and TRBJ2-1; D gene uncertain. This CDR3 is 15 amino acids long. Germline CDR1 is MNHEY and CDR2 is SVGAGI. V dropped 2 bases and J dropped 0 bases, with 8 bases sitting between them. The DNA of the CDR3 is TGTGCCAGCAGTTACGTCTGGAGCTCCTACAATGAGCAGTTCTTC. This codes for CASSYVWSSYNEQFF.

J is TRBJ2-7 and V is TRBV11-2; D uncertain. This CDR3 has 14 residues. Per germline, CDR1 SGHAT and CDR2 FQNNGV. The ends were cut back, 1 base at V and 4 bases at J, with 11 bases in the middle. The CDR3 DNA reads as TGTGCCAGCAGCTTAGGGGCGAGTAGGTACGAGCAGTACTTC. Its protein product is CASSLGASRYEQYF.

The V call is TRBV25-1, the J call TRBJ2-5; D may be TRBD1 or TRBD2 (5 bases each). The CDR3 has 16 residues. The V gene's germline CDR1 is MGHDK and CDR2 SYGVNS. The V end lost 1 base, the J end lost 2 bases, and 14 bases lay between the germline ends. The CDR3: CASSEFSGREQETQYF. DNA of the CDR3: TGTGCCAGCAGTGAATTCTCGGGACGAGAACAAGAGACCCAGTACTTC.

V and J are TRBV11-2 and TRBJ2-5; TRBD1 matches at 12 bases. After removal of 6 bases from V and 4 bases from J, the junction contained 3 bases not matched to a gene. Germline CDR1 reads SGHAT; CDR2 reads FQNNGV. CDR3 length: 14 amino acids. In nucleotides, the CDR3 is TGTGCCAGCAGGGCGGGACAGGGGGCAGAGACCCAGTACTTC. Protein: CASRAGQGAETQYF.

The chain carries TRBV5-1 and TRBJ2-7; 7 bases line up with TRBD2. The CDR3 loop spans 15 amino acids. CDR1 is SGHRS, CDR2 YFSETQ, per germline. After removal of 0 bases from V and 2 bases from J, the junction contained 5 bases not matched to a gene. CDR3 DNA: TGCGCCAGCAGCTTGGGGTCTAGCGGAACCTACGAGCAGTACTTC. It encodes CASSLGSSGTYEQYF. The full variable domain, in which reference TRBV5-1 and TRBJ2-7 provide the parts outside the CDR3, is KAGVTQTPRYLIKTRGQQVTLSCSPISGHRSVSWYQQTPGQGLQFLFEYFSETQRNKGNFPGRFSGRQFSNSRSEMNVSTLELGDSALYLCASSLGSSGTYEQYFGPGTRLTVT.